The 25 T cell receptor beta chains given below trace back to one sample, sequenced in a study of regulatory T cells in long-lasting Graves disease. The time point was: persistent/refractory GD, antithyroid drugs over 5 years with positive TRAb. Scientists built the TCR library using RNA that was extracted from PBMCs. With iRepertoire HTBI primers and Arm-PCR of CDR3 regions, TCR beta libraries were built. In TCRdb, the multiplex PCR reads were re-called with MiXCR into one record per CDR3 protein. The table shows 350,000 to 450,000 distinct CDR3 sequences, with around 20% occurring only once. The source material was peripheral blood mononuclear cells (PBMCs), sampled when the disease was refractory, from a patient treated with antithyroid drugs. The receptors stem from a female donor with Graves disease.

The CDR3, as DNA: TGTGCCAGCAGCGGACACTGGAATCAGCCCCAGCATTTT. Its translation: CASSGHWNQPQHF. The chain has TRBV2 and TRBJ1-5, with D maybe TRBD1 (5 bases). With 6 bases removed from V and 4 bases from J, the gap between germline ends came to 10 bases. Looked up from germline, CDR1 is SNHLY and CDR2 is FYNNEI. The CDR3 covers 13 residues.

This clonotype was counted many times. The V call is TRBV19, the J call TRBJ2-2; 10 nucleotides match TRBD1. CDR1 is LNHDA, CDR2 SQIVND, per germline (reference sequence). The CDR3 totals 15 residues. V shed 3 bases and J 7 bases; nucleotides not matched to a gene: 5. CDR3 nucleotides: TGTGCCAGTAGTATGTCGGGACAGGGGTTCGGGGAGCTGTTTTTT. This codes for CASSMSGQGFGELFF.

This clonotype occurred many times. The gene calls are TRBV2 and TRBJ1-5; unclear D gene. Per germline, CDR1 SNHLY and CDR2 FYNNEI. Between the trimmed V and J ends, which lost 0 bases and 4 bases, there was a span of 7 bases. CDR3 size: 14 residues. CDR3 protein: CASSEARRNQPQHF. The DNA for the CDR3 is TGTGCCAGCAGTGAAGCGAGGAGGAATCAGCCCCAGCATTTT.

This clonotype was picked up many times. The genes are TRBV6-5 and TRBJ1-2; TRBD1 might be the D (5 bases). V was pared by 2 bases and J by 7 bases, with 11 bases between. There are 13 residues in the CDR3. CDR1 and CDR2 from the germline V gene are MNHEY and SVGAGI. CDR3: CASSYEGALGYTF. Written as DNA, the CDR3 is TGTGCCAGCAGTTACGAAGGGGCGCTTGGCTACACCTTC.

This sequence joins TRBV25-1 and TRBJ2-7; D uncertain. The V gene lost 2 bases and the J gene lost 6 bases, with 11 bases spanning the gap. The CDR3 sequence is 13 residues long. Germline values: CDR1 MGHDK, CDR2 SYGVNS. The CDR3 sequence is CASSEEASIEQYF. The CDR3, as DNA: TGTGCCAGCAGTGAAGAGGCTAGTATCGAGCAGTACTTC.

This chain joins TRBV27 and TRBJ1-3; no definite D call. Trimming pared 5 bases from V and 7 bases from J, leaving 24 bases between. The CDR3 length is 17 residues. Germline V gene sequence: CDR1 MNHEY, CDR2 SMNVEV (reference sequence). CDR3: CASSPNTPGLGWNTIYF. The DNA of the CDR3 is TGTGCCAGCAGTCCGAACACCCCGGGCCTGGGTTGGAACACCATATATTTT.

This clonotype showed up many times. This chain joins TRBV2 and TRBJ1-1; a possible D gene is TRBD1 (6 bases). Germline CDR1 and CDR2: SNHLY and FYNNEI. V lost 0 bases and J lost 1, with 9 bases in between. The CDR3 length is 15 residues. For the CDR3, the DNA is TGTGCCAGCAGTGAAGCCCCAGGGGCGAACACTGAAGCTTTCTTT. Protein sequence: CASSEAPGANTEAFF.

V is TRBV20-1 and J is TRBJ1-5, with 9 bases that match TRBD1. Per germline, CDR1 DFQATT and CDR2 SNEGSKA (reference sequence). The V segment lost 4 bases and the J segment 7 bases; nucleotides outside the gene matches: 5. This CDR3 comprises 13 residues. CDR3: CSANTGGGQPQHF. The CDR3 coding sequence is TGCAGTGCTAATACAGGGGGCGGACAGCCCCAGCATTTT.

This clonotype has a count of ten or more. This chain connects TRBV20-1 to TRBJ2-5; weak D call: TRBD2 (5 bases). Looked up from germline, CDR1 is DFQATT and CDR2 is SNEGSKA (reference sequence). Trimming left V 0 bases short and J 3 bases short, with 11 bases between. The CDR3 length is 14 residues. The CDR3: CSARDLRTEETQYF. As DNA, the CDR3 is TGCAGTGCTAGAGACCTAAGGACTGAAGAGACCCAGTACTTC.

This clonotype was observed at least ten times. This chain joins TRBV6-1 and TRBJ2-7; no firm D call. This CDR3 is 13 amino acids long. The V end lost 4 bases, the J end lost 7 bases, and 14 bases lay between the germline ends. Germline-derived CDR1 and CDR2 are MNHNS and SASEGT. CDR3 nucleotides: TGTGCCAGCAGTGCCCAGAAATTACGGGAGCAGTACTTC. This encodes CASSAQKLREQYF.

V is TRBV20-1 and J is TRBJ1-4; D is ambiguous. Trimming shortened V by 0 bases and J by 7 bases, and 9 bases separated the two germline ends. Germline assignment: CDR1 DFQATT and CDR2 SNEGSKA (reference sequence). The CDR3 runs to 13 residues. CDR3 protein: CSAREVRSEKLFF. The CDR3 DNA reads TGCAGTGCTAGAGAGGTCAGGAGTGAAAAACTGTTTTTT.

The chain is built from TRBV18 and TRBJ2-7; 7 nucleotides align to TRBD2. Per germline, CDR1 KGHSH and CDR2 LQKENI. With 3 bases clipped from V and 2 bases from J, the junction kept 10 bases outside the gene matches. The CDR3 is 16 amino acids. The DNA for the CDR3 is TGTGCCAGCTCACCCGTGGTCGCAGCGGGGCCCTACGAGCAGTACTTC. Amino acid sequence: CASSPVVAAGPYEQYF.

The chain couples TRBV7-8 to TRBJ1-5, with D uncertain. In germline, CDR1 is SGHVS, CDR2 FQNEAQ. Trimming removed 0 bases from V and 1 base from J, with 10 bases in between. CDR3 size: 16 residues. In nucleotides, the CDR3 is TGTGCCAGCAGCTTAGCCCGAACGGAGAGCAATCAGCCCCAGCATTTT. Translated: CASSLARTESNQPQHF.

The CDR3 here is CASSYSSGRAGEQYF. DNA for the CDR3: TGTGCCAGCAGTTACTCTAGCGGGAGGGCGGGCGAGCAGTACTTC. The rearrangement uses TRBV6-2 or TRBV6-3 and TRBJ2-7, with 11 bases that match TRBD2. This CDR3 has 15 amino acids. Germline V gives CDR1 MNHEY, CDR2 SVGEGT. Trimming cost V 0 bases and J 6 bases; bases outside gene matches: 4.

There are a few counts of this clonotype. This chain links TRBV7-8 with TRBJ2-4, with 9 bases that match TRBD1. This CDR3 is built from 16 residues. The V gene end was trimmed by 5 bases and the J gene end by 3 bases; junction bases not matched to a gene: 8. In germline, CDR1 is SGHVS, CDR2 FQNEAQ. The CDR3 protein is CASSGGQGGGKNIQYF. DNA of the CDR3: TGTGCCAGCAGCGGGGGACAGGGAGGGGGCAAAAACATTCAGTACTTC. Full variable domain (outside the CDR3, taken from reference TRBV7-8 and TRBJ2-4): GAGVSQSPRYKVAKRGQDVALRCDPISGHVSLFWYQQALGQGPEFLTYFQNEAQLDKSGLPSDRFFAERPEGSVSTLKIQRTQQEDSAVYLCASSGGQGGGKNIQYFGAGTRLSVL.

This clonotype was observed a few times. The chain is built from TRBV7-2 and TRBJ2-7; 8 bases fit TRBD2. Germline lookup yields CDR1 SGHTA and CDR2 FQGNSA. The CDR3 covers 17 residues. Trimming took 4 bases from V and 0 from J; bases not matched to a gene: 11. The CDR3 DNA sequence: TGTGCCAGCAGCTCCCCTCGTGGCGGGAGGCCCTCCTACGAGCAGTACTTC. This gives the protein CASSSPRGGRPSYEQYF.

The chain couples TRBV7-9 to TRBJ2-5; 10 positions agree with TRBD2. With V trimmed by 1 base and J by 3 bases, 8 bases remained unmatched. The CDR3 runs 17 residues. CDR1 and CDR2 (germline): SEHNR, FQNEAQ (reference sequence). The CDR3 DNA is TGTGCCAGCAGCTTAGGTTGGACTAGCGGACCCAAAGAGACCCAGTACTTC. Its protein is CASSLGWTSGPKETQYF.

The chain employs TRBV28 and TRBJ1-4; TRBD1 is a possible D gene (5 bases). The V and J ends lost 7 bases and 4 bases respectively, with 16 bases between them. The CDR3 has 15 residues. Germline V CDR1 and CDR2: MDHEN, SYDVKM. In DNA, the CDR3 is TGTGCCAGCAAGGGCGTAGGGACCCTTAATGAAAAACTGTTTTTT. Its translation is CASKGVGTLNEKLFF. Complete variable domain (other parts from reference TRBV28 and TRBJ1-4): DVKVTQSSRYLVKRTGEKVFLECVQDMDHENMFWYRQDPGLGLRLIYFSYDVKMKEKGDIPEGYSVSREKKERFSLILESASTNQTSMYLCASKGVGTLNEKLFFGSGTQLSVL.

The CDR3 region is CASSQIPYEVPSRSGELFF. CDR3 sequence (DNA): TGTGCCAGCAGCCAAATCCCCTACGAGGTTCCAAGTAGGTCCGGGGAGCTGTTTTTT. V usage is TRBV14 and J usage is TRBJ2-2; no definite D call. V was clipped by 2 bases and J by 6 bases, with 25 bases between them. CDR3 length equals 19 residues. CDR1 is SGHDN, CDR2 FVKESK, per germline.

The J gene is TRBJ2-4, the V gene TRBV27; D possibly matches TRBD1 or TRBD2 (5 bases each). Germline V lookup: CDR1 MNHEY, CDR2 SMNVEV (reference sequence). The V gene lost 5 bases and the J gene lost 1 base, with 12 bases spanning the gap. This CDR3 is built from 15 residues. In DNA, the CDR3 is TGTGCCAGCAGTCCCGCTTGGGGGGCCAAAAACATTCAGTACTTC. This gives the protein CASSPAWGAKNIQYF.

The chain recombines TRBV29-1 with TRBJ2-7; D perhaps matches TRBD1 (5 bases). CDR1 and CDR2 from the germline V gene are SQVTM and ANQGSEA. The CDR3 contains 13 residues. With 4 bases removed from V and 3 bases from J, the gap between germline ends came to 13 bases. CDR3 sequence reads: CSVVGQDNYEQYF. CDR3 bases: TGCAGCGTTGTAGGTCAGGACAACTACGAGCAGTACTTC.

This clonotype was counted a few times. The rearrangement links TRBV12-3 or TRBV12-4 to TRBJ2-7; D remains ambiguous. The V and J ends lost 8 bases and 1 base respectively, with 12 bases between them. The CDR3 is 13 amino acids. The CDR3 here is CASGRLGSYEQYF. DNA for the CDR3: TGTGCCAGCGGGCGTCTGGGGTCCTACGAGCAGTACTTC.

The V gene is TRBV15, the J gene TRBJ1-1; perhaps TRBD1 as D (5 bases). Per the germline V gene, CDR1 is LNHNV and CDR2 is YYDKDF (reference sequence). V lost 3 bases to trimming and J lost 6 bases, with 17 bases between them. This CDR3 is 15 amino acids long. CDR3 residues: CATSSLGARDAEAFF. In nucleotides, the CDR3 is TGTGCCACCAGCAGTCTAGGGGCCAGGGACGCTGAAGCTTTCTTT.

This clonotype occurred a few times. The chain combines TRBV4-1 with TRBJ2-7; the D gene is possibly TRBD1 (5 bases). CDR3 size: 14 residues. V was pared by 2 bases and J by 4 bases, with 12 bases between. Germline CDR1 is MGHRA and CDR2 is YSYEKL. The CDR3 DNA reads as TGCGCCAGCAGCCAATCTACAGGTTTGTACGAGCAGTACTTC. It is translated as CASSQSTGLYEQYF.

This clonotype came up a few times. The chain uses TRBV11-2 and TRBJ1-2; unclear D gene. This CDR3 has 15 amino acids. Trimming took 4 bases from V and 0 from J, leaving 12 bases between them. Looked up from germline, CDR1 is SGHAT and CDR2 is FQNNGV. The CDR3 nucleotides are TGTGCCAGCAGCTCCGGCTGGGCTGCTAACTATGGCTACACCTTC. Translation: CASSSGWAANYGYTF.